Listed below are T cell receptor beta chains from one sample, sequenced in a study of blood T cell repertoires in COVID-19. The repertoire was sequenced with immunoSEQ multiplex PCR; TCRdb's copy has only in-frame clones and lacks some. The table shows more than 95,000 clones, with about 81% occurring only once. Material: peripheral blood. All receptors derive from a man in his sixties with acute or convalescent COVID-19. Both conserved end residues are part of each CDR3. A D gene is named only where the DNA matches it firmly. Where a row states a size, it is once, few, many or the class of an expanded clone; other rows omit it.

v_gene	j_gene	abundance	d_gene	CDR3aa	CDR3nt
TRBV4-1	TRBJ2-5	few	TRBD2	CASSSSGSETQYF	TGCGCCAGCAGCTCCAGCGGGAGTGAGACCCAGTACTTC
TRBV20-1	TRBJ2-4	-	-	CSASSSKNIQYF	TGCAGTGCTAGTTCCTCCAAAAACATTCAGTACTTC
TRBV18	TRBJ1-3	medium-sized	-	CASSPMQGNSGNTIYF	TGTGCCAGCTCACCAATGCAGGGGAACTCTGGAAACACCATATATTTT
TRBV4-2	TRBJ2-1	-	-	CASSQDRQDEQFF	TGTGCCAGCAGCCAAGATAGACAGGATGAGCAGTTCTTC
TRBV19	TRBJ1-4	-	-	CASSTRGRGDQEKLFF	TGTGCCAGTAGTACGCGCGGGAGGGGCGATCAAGAAAAACTGTTTTTT
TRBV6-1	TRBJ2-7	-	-	CASSEDAGAPSYEQYF	TGTGCCAGCAGTGAAGACGCGGGGGCGCCTTCCTACGAGCAGTACTTC
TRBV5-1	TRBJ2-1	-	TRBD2	CASSLRASGVYNEQFF	TGCGCCAGCAGCTTGAGGGCTAGCGGGGTCTACAATGAGCAGTTCTTC
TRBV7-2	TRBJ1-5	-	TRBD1	CASSPTGAEGPQHF	TGTGCCAGCAGCCCCACAGGGGCGGAGGGCCCCCAGCATTTT
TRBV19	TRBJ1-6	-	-	CASSSRGWEDSPLHF	TGTGCCAGTAGTAGCCGGGGATGGGAGGATTCACCCCTCCACTTT
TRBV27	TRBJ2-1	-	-	CASSTPWSGGGDEQFF	TGTGCCAGCAGTACCCCTTGGAGCGGAGGAGGAGATGAGCAGTTCTTC
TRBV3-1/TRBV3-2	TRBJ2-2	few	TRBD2	CASSQFTSGGSTGELFF	TGTGCCAGCAGCCAGTTTACTAGCGGGGGGAGCACCGGGGAGCTGTTTTTT
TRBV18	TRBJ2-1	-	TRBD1	CASSPHGQGEANEQFF	TGTGCCAGCTCACCCCACGGACAGGGGGAGGCCAATGAGCAGTTCTTC
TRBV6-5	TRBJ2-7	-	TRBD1	CASSTGQGVLQQYF	TGTGCCAGCAGTACAGGACAGGGGGTGCTTCAGCAGTACTTC
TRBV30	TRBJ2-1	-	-	CAWSWGAYNEQFF	TGTGCCTGGTCATGGGGAGCCTACAATGAGCAGTTCTTC
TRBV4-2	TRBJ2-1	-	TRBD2	CASSQDLLAGGVTNGDNEQFF	TGTGCCAGCAGCCAAGATCTACTAGCGGGAGGGGTGACAAATGGGGACAATGAGCAGTTCTTC
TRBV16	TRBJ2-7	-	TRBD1	CASRRQGEEPGYF	TGTGCCAGCAGGAGACAGGGCGAAGAGCCGGGGTACTTC
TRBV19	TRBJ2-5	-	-	CASSITGLPGETQYF	TGTGCCAGTAGTATAACAGGGTTACCAGGAGAGACCCAGTACTTC
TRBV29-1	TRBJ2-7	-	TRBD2	CSGRGESYEQYF	TGCAGCGGCCGGGGGGAGTCCTACGAGCAGTACTTC
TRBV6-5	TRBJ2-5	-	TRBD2	CASNPGGGAETQYF	TGTGCCAGCAATCCCGGGGGAGGGGCAGAGACCCAGTACTTC
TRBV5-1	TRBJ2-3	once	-	CASSPDSYTDTQYF	TGCGCCAGCAGCCCCGACAGTTACACAGATACGCAGTATTTT
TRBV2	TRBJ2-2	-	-	CASGGPGGELFF	TGTGCCAGCGGGGGCCCCGGGGGGGAGCTGTTTTTT
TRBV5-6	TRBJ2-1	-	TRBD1	CASSLRQGLYNEQFF	TGTGCCAGCAGCTTGCGACAGGGGTTGTACAATGAGCAGTTCTTC
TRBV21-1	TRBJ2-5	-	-	CASSKGGETQYF	TGTGCCAGCAGCAAGGGAGGAGAGACCCAGTACTTC
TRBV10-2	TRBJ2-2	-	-	CASSPLWGQDTGELFF	TGCGCCAGCTCACCCCTGTGGGGGCAGGACACCGGGGAGCTGTTTTTT
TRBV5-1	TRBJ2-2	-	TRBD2	CASSWKRAGGRTGELFF	TGCGCCAGCAGCTGGAAACGGGCGGGAGGGAGGACCGGGGAGCTGTTTTTT
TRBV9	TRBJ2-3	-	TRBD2	CASTPAGAAPDTQYF	TGTGCCAGCACTCCAGCGGGGGCAGCTCCAGATACGCAGTATTTT
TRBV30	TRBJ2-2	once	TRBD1	CAWSVQGVNTGELFF	TGTGCCTGGAGTGTACAGGGGGTAAACACCGGGGAGCTGTTTTTT
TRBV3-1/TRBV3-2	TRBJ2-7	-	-	CASSQVSLRGEQYF	TGTGCCAGCAGCCAAGTAAGTCTCCGCGGGGAGCAGTACTTC
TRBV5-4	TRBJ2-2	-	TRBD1	CARAPGGSFTGELFF	TGTGCCAGGGCGCCAGGGGGTTCATTTACCGGGGAGCTGTTTTTT
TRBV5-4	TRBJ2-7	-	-	CASSPGGRGTVVVEQYF	TGTGCCAGCAGCCCGGGGGGTAGGGGGACCGTCGTTGTCGAGCAGTACTTC
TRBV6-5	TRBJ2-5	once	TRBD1	CASSDRTGKETQYF	TGTGCCAGCAGCGATAGGACAGGGAAAGAGACCCAGTACTTC
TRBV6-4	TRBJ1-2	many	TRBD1	CASRAPGQHYGYTF	TGTGCCAGCAGGGCACCGGGACAGCACTATGGCTACACCTTC
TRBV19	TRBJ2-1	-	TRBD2	CASSIDRDSGGDYNEQFF	TGTGCCAGTAGTATAGATCGAGATAGCGGGGGAGACTACAATGAGCAGTTCTTC
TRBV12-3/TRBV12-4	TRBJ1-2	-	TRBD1	CASSTGGDGYTF	TGTGCCAGCAGTACAGGGGGGGATGGCTACACCTTC
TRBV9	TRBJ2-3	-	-	CASSVGRGESTDTQYF	TGTGCCAGCAGCGTAGGGCGCGGGGAAAGCACAGATACGCAGTATTTT
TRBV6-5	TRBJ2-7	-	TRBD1	CASSTRDRGVHEQYF	TGTGCCAGCAGTACCCGGGACAGGGGAGTCCACGAGCAGTACTTC
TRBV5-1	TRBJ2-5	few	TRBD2	CASRPGLAGETQYF	TGCGCCAGCAGACCGGGACTAGCGGGAGAGACCCAGTACTTC
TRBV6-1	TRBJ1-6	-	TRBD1	CASSEAHGQGGFSPLHF	TGTGCCAGCAGTGAAGCCCACGGACAGGGTGGGTTTTCACCCCTCCACTTT
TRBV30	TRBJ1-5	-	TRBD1	CAWRPKGDRAQPQHF	TGTGCCTGGAGACCTAAGGGGGACAGGGCGCAACCCCAGCATTTT
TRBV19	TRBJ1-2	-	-	CASSSKLNYGYTF	TGTGCCAGTAGTAGTAAATTAAACTATGGCTACACCTTC
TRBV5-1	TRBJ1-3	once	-	CASSLGSGTSGNTIYF	TGCGCCAGCAGCTTGGGGAGCGGAACCTCTGGAAACACCATATATTTT
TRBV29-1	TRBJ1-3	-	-	CSAGTSGNTIYF	TGCAGCGCAGGGACATCTGGAAACACCATATATTTT
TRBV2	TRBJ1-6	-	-	CASRGDTGSRGSPLHF	TGTGCCAGCAGAGGGGATACCGGGAGCCGAGGTTCACCCCTCCACTTT
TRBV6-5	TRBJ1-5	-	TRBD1	CASSHRGDSNQPQHF	TGTGCCAGCAGTCACAGGGGTGATAGCAATCAGCCCCAGCATTTT
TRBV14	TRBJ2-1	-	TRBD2	CASSQRKQRGTLFLETSRNEQFF	TGTGCCAGCAGCCAGAGAAAACAGCGGGGCACCCTATTCTTAGAGACAAGCCGCAATGAGCAGTTCTTC
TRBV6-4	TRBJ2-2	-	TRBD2	CASSARGTSATGELFF	TGTGCCAGCAGTGCCCGAGGGACTAGCGCCACCGGGGAGCTGTTTTTT